This is a list of T cell receptor beta chains from one sample in a study of CD8 T cells in ankylosing spondylitis. TCRdb passed the 5' RACE reads through MiXCR, listing each CDR3 protein once. The top ten hold less than 25% of the sample, which has 200,000 to 250,000 distinct CDR3 sequences, approximately 10% seen once. Sequencing input: blood, either unsorted or a sorted T cell fraction (not recorded which). These receptors were collected from a male donor with ankylosing spondylitis or in good health (not recorded which). CDR3s include the opening cysteine and the closing phenylalanine or tryptophan. The D gene is left open where the match is weak. Only some rows state a clone size, as once, few, many or a class for expanded clones.

abundance: -
j_gene: TRBJ2-4
d_gene: -
v_gene: TRBV15
CDR3aa: CATSRESPLAKNIQYF
CDR3nt: TGTGCCACCAGCAGAGAAAGTCCATTAGCCAAAAACATTCAGTACTTC

abundance: many
j_gene: TRBJ2-5
d_gene: TRBD2
v_gene: TRBV24-1
CDR3aa: CATSERRGGRGETQYF
CDR3nt: TGTGCCACCAGTGAAAGACGGGGGGGCCGGGGAGAGACCCAGTACTTC

abundance: -
j_gene: TRBJ2-2
d_gene: -
v_gene: TRBV3-1
CDR3aa: CASSQDASNTGELFF
CDR3nt: TGTGCCAGCAGCCAAGATGCCTCGAACACCGGGGAGCTGTTTTTT

abundance: -
j_gene: TRBJ2-1
d_gene: -
v_gene: TRBV3-1
CDR3aa: CASSQDGERGQFF
CDR3nt: TGTGCCAGCAGCCAAGATGGAGAGAGAGGACAGTTCTTC

abundance: few
j_gene: TRBJ1-2
d_gene: -
v_gene: TRBV2
CDR3aa: CASSEGGGHGYTF
CDR3nt: TGTGCCAGCAGTGAAGGAGGAGGGCATGGCTACACCTTC

abundance: many
j_gene: TRBJ2-7
d_gene: -
v_gene: TRBV19
CDR3aa: CAGCWATGSDEQYF
CDR3nt: TGTGCCGGGTGTTGGGCCACAGGATCCGACGAGCAGTACTTC

abundance: many
j_gene: TRBJ2-1
d_gene: -
v_gene: TRBV7-2
CDR3aa: CASSNYNEQFF
CDR3nt: TGTGCCAGCAGCAATTACAATGAGCAGTTCTTC

abundance: many
j_gene: TRBJ2-5
d_gene: TRBD2
v_gene: TRBV20-1
CDR3aa: CSASSSGGGQETQYF
CDR3nt: TGCAGTGCCTCATCTAGCGGGGGGGGCCAAGAGACCCAGTACTTC

abundance: many
j_gene: TRBJ2-3
d_gene: -
v_gene: TRBV29-1
CDR3aa: CSVVVRTDTQYF
CDR3nt: TGCAGCGTTGTGGTACGCACAGATACGCAGTATTTT

abundance: -
j_gene: TRBJ2-5
d_gene: TRBD1
v_gene: TRBV14
CDR3aa: CASSEGYNRGETQYF
CDR3nt: TGTGCCAGCAGCGAAGGATATAACAGGGGTGAGACCCAGTACTTC

abundance: few
j_gene: TRBJ2-2
d_gene: -
v_gene: TRBV3-1
CDR3aa: CASSQVVNTGELFF
CDR3nt: TGTGCCAGCAGCCAAGTGGTAAACACCGGGGAGCTGTTTTTT

abundance: many
j_gene: TRBJ1-1
d_gene: -
v_gene: TRBV7-8
CDR3aa: CASSYLTGNTEAFF
CDR3nt: TGTGCCAGCAGCTACCTAACAGGGAACACTGAAGCTTTCTTT

abundance: many
j_gene: TRBJ1-5
d_gene: -
v_gene: TRBV7-9
CDR3aa: CASSFGDNSNQPQHF
CDR3nt: TGTGCCAGCAGTTTCGGGGACAATAGCAATCAGCCCCAGCATTTT

abundance: many
j_gene: TRBJ2-3
d_gene: -
v_gene: TRBV5-1
CDR3aa: CASSLARQGSTDTQYF
CDR3nt: TGCGCCAGCAGCTTGGCTCGCCAGGGCAGCACAGATACGCAGTATTTT

abundance: -
j_gene: TRBJ2-1
d_gene: TRBD1
v_gene: TRBV7-2
CDR3aa: CASSRDRLGSYNEQFF
CDR3nt: TGTGCCAGCAGCCGGGACAGACTGGGGTCCTACAATGAGCAGTTCTTC

abundance: -
j_gene: TRBJ2-5
d_gene: TRBD1
v_gene: TRBV2
CDR3aa: CASSPDRAPETQYF
CDR3nt: TGTGCCAGCAGCCCGGACAGGGCCCCCGAGACCCAGTACTTC

abundance: many
j_gene: TRBJ1-1
d_gene: TRBD1
v_gene: TRBV9
CDR3aa: CASSVTGRGLNTEAFF
CDR3nt: TGTGCCAGCAGCGTAACCGGCAGGGGGCTCAACACTGAAGCTTTCTTT

abundance: many
j_gene: TRBJ1-2
d_gene: -
v_gene: TRBV20-1
CDR3aa: CRPRESANYGYTF
CDR3nt: TGCAGGCCCCGGGAATCAGCTAACTATGGCTACACCTTC

abundance: few
j_gene: TRBJ2-7
d_gene: TRBD1
v_gene: TRBV2
CDR3aa: CARSTGGLSYEQYF
CDR3nt: TGTGCCAGATCGACAGGGGGATTATCCTACGAGCAGTACTTC

abundance: many
j_gene: TRBJ1-5
d_gene: -
v_gene: TRBV20-1
CDR3aa: CSAEEGGARPQHF
CDR3nt: TGCAGTGCTGAAGAGGGGGGTGCTAGGCCCCAGCATTTT